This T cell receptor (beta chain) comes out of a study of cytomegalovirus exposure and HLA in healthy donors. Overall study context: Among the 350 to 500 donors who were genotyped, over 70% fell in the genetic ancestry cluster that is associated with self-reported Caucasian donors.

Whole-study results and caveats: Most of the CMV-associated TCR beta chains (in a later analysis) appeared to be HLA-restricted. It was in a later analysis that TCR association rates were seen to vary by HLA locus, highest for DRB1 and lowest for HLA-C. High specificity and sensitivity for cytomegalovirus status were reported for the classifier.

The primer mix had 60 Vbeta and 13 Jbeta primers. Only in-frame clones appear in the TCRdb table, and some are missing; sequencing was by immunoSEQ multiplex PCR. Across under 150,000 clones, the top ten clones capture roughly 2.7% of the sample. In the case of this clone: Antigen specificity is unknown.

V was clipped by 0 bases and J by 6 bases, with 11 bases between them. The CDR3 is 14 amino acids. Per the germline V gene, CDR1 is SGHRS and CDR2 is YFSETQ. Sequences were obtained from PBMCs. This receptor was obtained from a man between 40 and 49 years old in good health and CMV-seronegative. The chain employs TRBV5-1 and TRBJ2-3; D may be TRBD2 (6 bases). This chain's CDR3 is CASSLGRDVDTQYF. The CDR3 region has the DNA TGCGCCAGCAGCTTGGGGCGGGACGTGGATACGCAGTATTTT.